This T cell receptor (beta chain) was captured in a study of blood T cell repertoires in COVID-19. Study-wide context: The United States, Italy and Spain supplied acute and convalescent COVID-19 samples.

Clones were read by immunoSEQ multiplex PCR, and TCRdb kept only the in-frame ones, dropping some. The sample includes approximately 110,000 clones, around 86% seen only once; the top ten take roughly 37%. The CDR3 spans 14 residues. Germline-derived CDR1 and CDR2 are LNHDA and SQIVND (reference sequence). The V gene end was trimmed by 6 bases and the J gene end by 8 bases; junction bases not matched to a gene: 9. The receptor comes from an elderly man with acute or convalescent COVID-19. This chain connects TRBV19 to TRBJ2-2; 7 nucleotides agree with TRBD1. The source material was peripheral blood. The CDR3 region is CASSWGQTTGELFF. The CDR3 DNA sequence: TGTGCCAGTAGCTGGGGACAGACCACAGGGGAGCTGTTTTTT.